This T cell receptor beta chain was obtained from a study of technical replicates of blood from several donors. Profiled with immunoSEQ multiplex PCR; TCRdb holds only in-frame clones, not every one. The sample consists of approximately 10,000 clones, approximately 94% of them appearing once. CDR3 length equals 11 residues. V lost 2 bases, J lost 5 bases, and 4 bases lay in between. Germline assignment: CDR1 SGHTS and CDR2 YDEGEE. This clone was observed once. This sequence joins TRBV5-8 and TRBJ2-5; the D is unclear. The sequencing sample was made of PBMCs. This sequence was found in a human donor in good health. In DNA form, the CDR3 reads TGTGCCAGCAGCTTAGCGGAGACCCAGTACTTC. Its protein is CASSLAETQYF.